This T cell receptor beta chain is drawn from a study of shared clonotypes between healthy human individuals. Across the whole study: The study used three CD4 naive, three CD4 memory, two CD8 naive and one CD8 memory plate per donor.

Trimming stripped 7 bases from V and 0 bases from J, with 15 bases between. The CDR3 has 15 amino acids. The germline gives CDR1 MNHNS, CDR2 SASEGT. The authors distributed each subset's genomic DNA evenly over several immunoSEQ plates. Generated by immunoSEQ multiplex PCR, the TCRdb table keeps only in-frame clones and is missing some. The sample lists 2 million or so clones; roughly 94% were seen once. V gene TRBV6-1 combines with J gene TRBJ1-1; no definite D call. The sample taken for sequencing was naive CD4+ T cells sorted from blood. Subset noted: CD45RA+ positively selected. This sequence originates from a man between 18 and 35 years old in good health. The CDR3 here is CASIEGVFMNTEAFF. The DNA for the CDR3 is TGTGCCAGCATCGAAGGAGTTTTTATGAACACTGAAGCTTTCTTT.